Many counts were recorded for the clone carrying this T cell receptor beta chain. TCRdb reprocessed the 5' RACE reads via MiXCR and lists one record per CDR3 protein. In the table there are 40,000 or so distinct CDR3 sequences, more than 3% of which are singletons. This sample is drawn from a study of neurological immune-mediated disorders. Across the whole study: Multiple sclerosis patients numbering approximately 34 comprised roughly 31 relapsing-remitting and 3 secondary progressive patients.

Time point reported: longitudinal time-point 1 (baseline). This TCR was sampled from a woman aged 60 to 75 with multiple sclerosis. Material for sequencing was PBMCs.

CDR3 sequence (DNA): TGTGCCAGCAGTTTCGGGACGGGGAATGAAAAACTGTTTTTT. Translation: CASSFGTGNEKLFF. The gene calls are TRBV27 and TRBJ1-4; a weak D match, TRBD1 (5 bases). The CDR3 is 14 residues long. Germline lookup yields CDR1 MNHEY and CDR2 SMNVEV (reference sequence). The V end lost 3 bases, the J end lost 5 bases, and 10 bases lay between the germline ends. Full variable domain (outside the CDR3, taken from reference TRBV27 and TRBJ1-4): EAQVTQNPRYLITVTGKKLTVTCSQNMNHEYMSWYRQDPGLGLRQIYYSMNVEVTDKGDVPEGYKVSRKEKRNFPLILESPSPNQTSLYFCASSFGTGNEKLFFGSGTQLSVL.